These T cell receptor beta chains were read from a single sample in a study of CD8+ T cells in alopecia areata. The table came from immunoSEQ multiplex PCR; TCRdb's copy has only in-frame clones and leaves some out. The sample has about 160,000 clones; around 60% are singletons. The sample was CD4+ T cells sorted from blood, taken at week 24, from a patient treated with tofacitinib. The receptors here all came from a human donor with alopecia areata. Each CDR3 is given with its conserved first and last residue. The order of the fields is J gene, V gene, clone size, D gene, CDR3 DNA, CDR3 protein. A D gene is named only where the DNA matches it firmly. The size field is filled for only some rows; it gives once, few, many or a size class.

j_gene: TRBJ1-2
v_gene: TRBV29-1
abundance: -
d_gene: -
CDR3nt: TGCAGCGTTGTCGGCAGGCCCTATGGCTACACCTTC
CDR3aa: CSVVGRPYGYTF

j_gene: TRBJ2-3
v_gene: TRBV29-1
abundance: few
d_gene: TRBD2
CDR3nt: TGCAGCGTTGAAGATCGAACGGGGGGAGAGGATACGCAGTATTTT
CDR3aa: CSVEDRTGGEDTQYF

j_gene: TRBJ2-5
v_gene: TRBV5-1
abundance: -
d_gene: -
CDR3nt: TGCGCCAGCAGCTTGACTGGTCGGCTAGCCGAATACCAAGAGACCCAGTACTTC
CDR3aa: CASSLTGRLAEYQETQYF

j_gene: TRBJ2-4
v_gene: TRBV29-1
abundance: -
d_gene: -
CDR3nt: TGCAGCGTTGAAGGCCTTTATTCCAAAAACATTCAGTACTTC
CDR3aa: CSVEGLYSKNIQYF

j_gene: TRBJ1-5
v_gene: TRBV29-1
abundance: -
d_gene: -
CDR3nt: TGCAGCGTTGAAGATCGAAGAACGCATAGCAATCAGCCCCAGCATTTT
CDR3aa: CSVEDRRTHSNQPQHF

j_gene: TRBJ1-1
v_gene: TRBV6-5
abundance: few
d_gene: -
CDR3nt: TGTGCCAGCAGTTACTCGATATCTCGTGGTGAAGCTTTCTTT
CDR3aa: CASSYSISRGEAFF

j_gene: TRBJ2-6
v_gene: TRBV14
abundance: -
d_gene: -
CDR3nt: TGTGCCAGCAGCAACAGGGCGACTGCTGGGGCCAACGTCCTGACTTTC
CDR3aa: CASSNRATAGANVLTF

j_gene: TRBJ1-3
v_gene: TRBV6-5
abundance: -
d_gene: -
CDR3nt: TGTGCCAGCAGTCGGGGGATCGGAAACACCATATATTTT
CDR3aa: CASSRGIGNTIYF

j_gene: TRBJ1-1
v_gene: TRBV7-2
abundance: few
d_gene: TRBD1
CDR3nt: TGTGCCAGCAGCCTAGACAGGGGGAGCGGTGAAGCTTTCTTT
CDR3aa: CASSLDRGSGEAFF

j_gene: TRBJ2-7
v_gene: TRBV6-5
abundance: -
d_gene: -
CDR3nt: TGTGCCAGCAGGGGTACAGGGAGGGGGCCGCGAGAGCAGTACTTC
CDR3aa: CASRGTGRGPREQYF

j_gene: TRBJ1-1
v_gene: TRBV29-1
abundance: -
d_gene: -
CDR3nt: TGCAGCGTTGGTGGGCACCTGAACACTGAAGCTTTCTTT
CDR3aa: CSVGGHLNTEAFF

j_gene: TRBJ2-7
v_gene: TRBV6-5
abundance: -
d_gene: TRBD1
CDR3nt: TGTGCCAGCAGTTACGCGTCCGGGACAGGTTCCTACGAGCAGTACTTC
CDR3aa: CASSYASGTGSYEQYF

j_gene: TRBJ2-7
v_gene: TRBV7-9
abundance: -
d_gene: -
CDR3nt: TGTGCCAGCAGCTTAGAAGGAAGGAGCTCCTACGAGCAGTACTTC
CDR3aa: CASSLEGRSSYEQYF

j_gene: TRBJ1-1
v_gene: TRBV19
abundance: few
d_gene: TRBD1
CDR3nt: TGTGCCAGTAGTATAGCCGGGACAGGGTTCGCTGAAGCTTTCTTT
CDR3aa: CASSIAGTGFAEAFF

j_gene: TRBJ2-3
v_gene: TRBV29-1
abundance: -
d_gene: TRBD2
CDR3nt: TGCAGCGGACTAGCGACCACAGATACGCAGTATTTT
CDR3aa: CSGLATTDTQYF

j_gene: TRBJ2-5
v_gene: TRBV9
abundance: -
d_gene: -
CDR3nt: TGTGCCAGCAGCGTAGAAGGGGTTGAGACCCAGTACTTC
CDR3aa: CASSVEGVETQYF

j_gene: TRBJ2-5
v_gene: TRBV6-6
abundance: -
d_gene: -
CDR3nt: TGTGCCAGCAGTTACTCGATTGGAGAGGGCCAATCGACCCAGTACTTC
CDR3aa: CASSYSIGEGQSTQYF

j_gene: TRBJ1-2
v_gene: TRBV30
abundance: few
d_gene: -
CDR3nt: TGTGCCTGGAGTATTAAGCACCGATATGGCTACACCTTC
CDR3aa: CAWSIKHRYGYTF

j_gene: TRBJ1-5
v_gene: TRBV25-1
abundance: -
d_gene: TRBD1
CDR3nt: TGTGCCGGCAGGAGCTCCGGGACAGGGGGTAATCAGCCCCAGCATTTT
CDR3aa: CAGRSSGTGGNQPQHF

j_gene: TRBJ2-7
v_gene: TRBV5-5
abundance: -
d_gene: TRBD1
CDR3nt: TGTGCCAGCAGCACTACGCCGGGACAGGGCTACGAGCAGTACTTC
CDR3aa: CASSTTPGQGYEQYF

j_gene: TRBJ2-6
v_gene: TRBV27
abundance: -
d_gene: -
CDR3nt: TGTGCCAGCTCCCCCACTGGGGCCAACGTCCTGACTTTC
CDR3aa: CASSPTGANVLTF

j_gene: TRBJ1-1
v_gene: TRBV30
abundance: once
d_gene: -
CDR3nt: TGTGCCTGGAGTGTACCGAACACTGAAGCTTTCTTT
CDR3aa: CAWSVPNTEAFF

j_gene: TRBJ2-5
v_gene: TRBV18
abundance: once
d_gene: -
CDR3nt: TGTGCCAGCTCACCATTCGGAGGGCCCCAAGAGACCCAGTACTTC
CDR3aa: CASSPFGGPQETQYF

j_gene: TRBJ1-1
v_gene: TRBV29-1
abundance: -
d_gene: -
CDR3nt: TGCAGCGTTGAAAGCGGTCAGATGAACACTGAAGCTTTCTTT
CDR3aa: CSVESGQMNTEAFF

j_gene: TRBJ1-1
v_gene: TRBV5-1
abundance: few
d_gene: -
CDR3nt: TGCGCCAGCAGCTCAAGCGGACAGACTTACACTGAAGCTTTCTTT
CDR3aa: CASSSSGQTYTEAFF

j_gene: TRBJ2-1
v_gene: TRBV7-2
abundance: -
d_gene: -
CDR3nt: TGTGCCAGCAGCATTGACCTGATTTTCTCCTACAATGAGCAGTTCTTC
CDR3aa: CASSIDLIFSYNEQFF

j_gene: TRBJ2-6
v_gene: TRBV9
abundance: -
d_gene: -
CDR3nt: TGTGCCAGCAGCGTGCAGGGGGGAATGTATGGGGCCAACGTCCTGACTTTC
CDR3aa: CASSVQGGMYGANVLTF

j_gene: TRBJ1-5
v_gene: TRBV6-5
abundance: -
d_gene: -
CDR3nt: TGTGCCAGCTCCCCCGGGGGGGGTAGCAATCAGCCCCAGCATTTT
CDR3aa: CASSPGGGSNQPQHF

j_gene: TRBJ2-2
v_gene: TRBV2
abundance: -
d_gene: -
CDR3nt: TGTGCCAGCAGTCCCTCGGGGATCGGGGAGCTGTTTTTT
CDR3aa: CASSPSGIGELFF

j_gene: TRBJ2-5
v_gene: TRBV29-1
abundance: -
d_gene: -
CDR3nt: TGCAGCGTTGGGCCGGCGGGGGCGGGAGAGACCCAGTACTTC
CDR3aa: CSVGPAGAGETQYF

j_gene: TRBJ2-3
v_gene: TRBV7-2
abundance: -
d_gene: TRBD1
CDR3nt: TGTGCCAGCAGCCCATACAGGGGTGATACGCAGTATTTT
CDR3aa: CASSPYRGDTQYF

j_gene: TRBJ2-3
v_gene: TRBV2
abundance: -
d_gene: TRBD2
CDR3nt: TGTGCCAGCAGTGATACCCTTAGCGGGGCCGCTCGGGATACGCAGTATTTT
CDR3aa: CASSDTLSGAARDTQYF

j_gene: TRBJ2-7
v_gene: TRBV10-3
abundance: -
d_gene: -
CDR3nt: TGTGCCATCATGGGGGGGGCGGCCTACGAGCAGTACTTC
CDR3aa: CAIMGGAAYEQYF

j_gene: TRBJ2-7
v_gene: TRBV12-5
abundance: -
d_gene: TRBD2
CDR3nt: TGTGCTAGTGGCGGGACTAGCGGAGGGCAGTACTTC
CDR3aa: CASGGTSGGQYF

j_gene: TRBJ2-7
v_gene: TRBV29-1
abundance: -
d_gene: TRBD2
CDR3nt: TGCAGCGTCGGGAGGCCGCTACTTGGGGAGCAGTACTTC
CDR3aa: CSVGRPLLGEQYF

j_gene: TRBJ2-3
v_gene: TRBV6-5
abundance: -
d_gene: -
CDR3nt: TGTGCCAGCAGTTACTCAGGGCTAGCAAGCACAGATACGCAGTATTTT
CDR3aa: CASSYSGLASTDTQYF

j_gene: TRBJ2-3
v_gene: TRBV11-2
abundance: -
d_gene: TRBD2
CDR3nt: TGTGCCAGCAGCCCCTCTGGGAGGTTAGCGGGCTTTACAGATACGCAGTATTTT
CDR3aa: CASSPSGRLAGFTDTQYF

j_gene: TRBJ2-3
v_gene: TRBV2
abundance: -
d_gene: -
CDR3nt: TGTGCCAGCAGTGAGATAGAAGGTACGCAGTATTTT
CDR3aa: CASSEIEGTQYF

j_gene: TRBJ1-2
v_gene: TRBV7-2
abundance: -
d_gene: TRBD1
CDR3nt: TGTGCCAGCAGCACGACAGGGGTTGGCTACACCTTC
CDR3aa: CASSTTGVGYTF

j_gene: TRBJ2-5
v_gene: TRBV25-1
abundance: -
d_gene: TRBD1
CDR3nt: TGTGCCAGCACTACAGGGGGGGAGACCCAGTACTTC
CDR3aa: CASTTGGETQYF

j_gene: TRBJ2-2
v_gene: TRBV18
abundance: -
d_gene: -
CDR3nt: TGTGCCAGCTCACCGGGGACCCCCGACACCGGGGAGCTGTTTTTT
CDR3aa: CASSPGTPDTGELFF

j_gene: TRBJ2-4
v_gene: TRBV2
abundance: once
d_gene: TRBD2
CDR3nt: TGTGCCAGCAGTGCCCGCGGGGGGGAAAACATTCAGTACTTC
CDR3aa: CASSARGGENIQYF

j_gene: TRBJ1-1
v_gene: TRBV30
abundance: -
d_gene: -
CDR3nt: TGTGCCTGGAGTGCCGACCTAGCTGAAGCTTTCTTT
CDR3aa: CAWSADLAEAFF

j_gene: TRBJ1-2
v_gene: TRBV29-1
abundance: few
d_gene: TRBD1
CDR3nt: TGCAGCGTTGAAGTCAGGGGGCATAACTATGGCTACACCTTC
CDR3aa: CSVEVRGHNYGYTF

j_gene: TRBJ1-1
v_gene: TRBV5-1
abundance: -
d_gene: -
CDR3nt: TGCGCCAGCAGCTCTCAGGGGATGGACACTGAAGCTTTCTTT
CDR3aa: CASSSQGMDTEAFF